This is a list of T cell receptor beta chains from one sample in a study of blood T cell repertoires in COVID-19. Assay used: immunoSEQ multiplex PCR; TCRdb lists only in-frame clones, some missing. The table has some 180,000 clones, around 80% seen once. The sequenced sample was peripheral blood. All receptors derive from a woman of 80 years or more with active or convalescent COVID-19. Each CDR3 is given with its conserved first and last residue. A D gene is named only where the DNA matches it firmly. Size tells how often a clone was seen (once, few, many) or the class of an expanded clone, and some rows leave it out.

V	D	size	J	DNA	CDR3
TRBV7-9	.	.	TRBJ1-3	TGTGCCAGCAGCTTCCCTAACACCATATATTTT	CASSFPNTIYF
TRBV9	TRBD1	.	TRBJ2-7	TGTGCCAGCAGCGTAACCGGGACAGGGGAGTCCTACGAGCAGTACTTC	CASSVTGTGESYEQYF
TRBV5-1	TRBD1	.	TRBJ2-7	TGCGCCAGCAGCCCGATGTCACAGGGGAACGAGCAGTACTTC	CASSPMSQGNEQYF
TRBV11-3	.	.	TRBJ2-7	TGTGCCACCCCCGGTGCGGAGCAGTACTTC	CATPGAEQYF
TRBV27	.	once	TRBJ1-1	TGTGCCAGCAGCTCCGGGGGTTCGTACACTGAAGCTTTCTTT	CASSSGGSYTEAFF
TRBV6-2/TRBV6-3	TRBD2	.	TRBJ2-1	TGTGCCAGCAGTTACCCCGCGGGGGGGGACCTATTCAATGAGCAGTTCTTC	CASSYPAGGDLFNEQFF
TRBV28	TRBD2	once	TRBJ2-1	TGTGCCAGCAGTTCCTATAGCGGGGGGGCCTTTCTGCAGTTCTTC	CASSSYSGGAFLQFF
TRBV6-5	.	few	TRBJ1-5	TGTGCCTTCCACAGGGTTCAGCCCCAGCATTTT	CAFHRVQPQHF
TRBV7-6	TRBD2	.	TRBJ2-1	TGTGCCAGCAGCCAAGGGACTAGCGGGGGTTACAATGAGCAGTTCTTC	CASSQGTSGGYNEQFF
TRBV5-1	TRBD1	.	TRBJ2-5	TGCGCCAGCAGCCCCGGGACAGGGAGGTTGGAGACCCAGTACTTC	CASSPGTGRLETQYF
TRBV5-5	.	.	TRBJ1-5	TGTGCCAGCAGCTTAGGTCCAGGGGAAGGTGTTGGCAATCAGCCCCAGCATTTT	CASSLGPGEGVGNQPQHF
TRBV18	TRBD1	.	TRBJ1-2	TGTGCCAGCTCACCTGCACAGGGGGTAGATGGCTACACCTTC	CASSPAQGVDGYTF
TRBV9	.	few	TRBJ2-5	TGTGCCAGCAGCGTAGGGCCTAGCCAAGAGACCCAGTACTTC	CASSVGPSQETQYF
TRBV27	.	.	TRBJ1-6	TGTGCCAGCAGTTTAAACGGAATTTGGACGAGGGATTCACCCCTCCACTTT	CASSLNGIWTRDSPLHF
TRBV28	TRBD1	.	TRBJ1-2	TGTGCCAGCAGCAAACAGGGGGCGCTAGGCTACACCTTC	CASSKQGALGYTF
TRBV18	.	.	TRBJ2-7	TGTGCCAGCTCTCTGGGGGCCACCTCCTTCTCCTACGAGCAGTACTTC	CASSLGATSFSYEQYF
TRBV29-1	.	.	TRBJ2-1	TGCAGCGTTGACCTAGCGACGACGGCAGAGCAGTTCTTC	CSVDLATTAEQFF
TRBV21-1	.	.	TRBJ2-5	TGTGCCAGCAGCAAAGTATCGCTAGGGAGACTGTTCCAAGAGACCCAGTACTTC	CASSKVSLGRLFQETQYF
TRBV10-3	TRBD1	once	TRBJ2-7	TGTGCCATCAGTGACTTACAGGGGGCTAGCGAGCAGTACTTC	CAISDLQGASEQYF
TRBV6-5	.	.	TRBJ2-1	TGTGCCTCCCGGGGGGCCTCCTACAATGAGCAGTTCTTC	CASRGASYNEQFF
TRBV19	TRBD1	.	TRBJ1-1	TGTGCCAGTAGGGGACAAATCTTGGGGACAGGGCCGCTCACTGAAGCTTTCTTT	CASRGQILGTGPLTEAFF
TRBV4-3	TRBD1	.	TRBJ1-1	TGCGCCAGCAGCCAATATACGACAGGGACATCCACTGAAGCTTTCTTT	CASSQYTTGTSTEAFF